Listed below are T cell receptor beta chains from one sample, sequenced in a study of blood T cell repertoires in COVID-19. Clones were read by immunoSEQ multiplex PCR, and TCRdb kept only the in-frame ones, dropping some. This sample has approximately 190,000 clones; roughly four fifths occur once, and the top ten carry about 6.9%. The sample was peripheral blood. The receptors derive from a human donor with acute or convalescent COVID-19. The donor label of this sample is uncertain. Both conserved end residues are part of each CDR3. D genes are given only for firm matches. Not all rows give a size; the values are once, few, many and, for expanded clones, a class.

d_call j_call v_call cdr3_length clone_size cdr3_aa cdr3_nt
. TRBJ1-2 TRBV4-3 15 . CASSRYREGTYGYTF TGCGCCAGCAGCCGATACAGGGAGGGTACCTATGGCTACACCTTC
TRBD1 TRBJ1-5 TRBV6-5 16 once CASSYSNRQGGQPQHF TGTGCCAGCAGTTACTCCAACCGACAGGGCGGTCAGCCCCAGCATTTT
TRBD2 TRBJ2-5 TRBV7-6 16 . CASSFRAGGPRETQYF TGTGCCAGCAGCTTCCGAGCGGGAGGGCCCCGGGAGACCCAGTACTTC
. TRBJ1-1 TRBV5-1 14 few CASSSQGEGTEAFF TGCGCCAGCAGCTCCCAAGGGGAGGGCACTGAAGCTTTCTTT
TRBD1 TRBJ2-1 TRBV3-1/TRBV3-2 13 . CASSQDRGPKQFF TGTGCCAGCAGCCAAGATAGGGGGCCCAAGCAGTTCTTC
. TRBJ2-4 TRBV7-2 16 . CASSASSSLAKNIQYF TGTGCCAGCAGCGCTAGTTCCTCCTTAGCCAAAAACATTCAGTACTTC
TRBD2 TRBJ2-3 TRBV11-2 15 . CASSLLAGGLDTQYF TGTGCCAGCAGCTTACTAGCGGGAGGCCTAGATACGCAGTATTTT
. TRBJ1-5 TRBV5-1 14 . CASSLGSGNQPQHF TGCGCCAGCAGCTTGGGATCAGGCAATCAGCCCCAGCATTTT
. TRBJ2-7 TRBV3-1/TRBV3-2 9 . CASSQDCYF TGTGCCAGCAGCCAGGACTGTTACTTC
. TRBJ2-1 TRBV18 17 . CASSPPTGIGKYNEQFF TGTGCCAGCTCACCCCCCACGGGAATCGGGAAGTACAATGAGCAGTTCTTC
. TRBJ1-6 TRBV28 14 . CASFLGGGNSPLHF TGTGCCAGCTTCCTGGGGGGGGGAAATTCACCCCTCCACTTT
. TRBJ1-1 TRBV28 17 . CASRSTGSLYVNTEAFF TGTGCCAGCAGATCGACAGGTTCCTTGTATGTGAACACTGAAGCTTTCTTT
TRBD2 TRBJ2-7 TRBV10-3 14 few CAISESGTSYEQYF TGTGCCATCAGTGAGTCGGGGACTAGCTACGAGCAGTACTTC
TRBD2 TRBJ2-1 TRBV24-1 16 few CATSDSGLAGLNEQFF TGTGCCACCAGTGATTCGGGACTAGCGGGACTCAATGAGCAGTTCTTC
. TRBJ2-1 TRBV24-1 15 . CATSDPRGTYNEQFF TGTGCCACCAGTGATCCCAGGGGAACCTACAATGAGCAGTTCTTC
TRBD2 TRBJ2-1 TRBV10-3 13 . CAISDPPGTRGFF TGTGCCATCAGTGATCCACCCGGGACTAGAGGATTCTTC
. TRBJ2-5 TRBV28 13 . CASSLTKQETQYF TGTGCCAGCAGTTTGACTAAGCAAGAGACCCAGTACTTC
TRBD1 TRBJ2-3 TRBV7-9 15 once CASSSTRTGKDTQYF TGTGCCAGCAGCTCCACTCGGACAGGCAAAGATACGCAGTATTTT
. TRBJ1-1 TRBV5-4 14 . CASSPSPGNTEAFF TGTGCCAGCAGCCCAAGTCCGGGGAACACTGAAGCTTTCTTT
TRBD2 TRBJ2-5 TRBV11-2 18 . CASSTLGGTSGGQETQYF TGTGCCAGCAGCACCTTAGGCGGGACTAGCGGGGGGCAAGAGACCCAGTACTTC
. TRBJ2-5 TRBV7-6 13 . CASSLAEGETQYF TGTGCCAGCAGCTTAGCTGAGGGAGAGACCCAGTACTTC
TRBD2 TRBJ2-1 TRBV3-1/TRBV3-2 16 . CASSPPGTSGLDEQFF TGTGCCAGCAGCCCACCCGGGACTAGCGGGCTTGATGAGCAGTTCTTC
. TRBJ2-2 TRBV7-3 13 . CASSYDYTGELFF TGTGCCAGCAGCTACGACTACACCGGGGAGCTGTTTTTT
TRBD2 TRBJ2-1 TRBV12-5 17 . CASGLVVPSGIGNEQFF TGTGCTAGTGGTTTGGTAGTCCCTAGCGGGATTGGCAATGAGCAGTTCTTC
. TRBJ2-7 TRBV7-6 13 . CASSLARSYEQYF TGTGCCAGCAGCTTAGCTCGTAGCTACGAGCAGTACTTC
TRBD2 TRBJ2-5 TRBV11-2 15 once CASSRLGLASETQYF TGTGCCAGCAGCCGGCTGGGACTAGCGAGTGAGACCCAGTACTTC
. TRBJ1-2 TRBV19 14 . CASSIVYGNYGYTF TGTGCCAGTAGTATAGTTTACGGTAACTATGGCTACACCTTC
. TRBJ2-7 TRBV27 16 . CASTPRPDLLTREQYF TGTGCCAGCACCCCACGACCAGACCTATTGACGCGGGAGCAGTACTTC
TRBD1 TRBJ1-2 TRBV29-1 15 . CSVGGQGSISYGYTF TGCAGCGTTGGAGGACAGGGGTCAATCAGCTATGGCTACACCTTC
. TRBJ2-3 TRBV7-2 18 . CASSPFISGQTFTDTQYF TGTGCCAGCAGCCCCTTTATTAGTGGACAGACTTTCACAGATACGCAGTATTTT
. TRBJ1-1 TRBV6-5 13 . CASSPRSSTEAFF TGTGCCAGCAGTCCTCGGAGTTCCACTGAAGCTTTCTTT
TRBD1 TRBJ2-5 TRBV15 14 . CATSRDRGRETQYF TGTGCCACCAGCAGGGACAGGGGGCGGGAGACCCAGTACTTC
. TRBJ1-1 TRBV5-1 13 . CASSLNRATEAFF TGCGCCAGCAGCTTAAACAGGGCCACTGAAGCTTTCTTT
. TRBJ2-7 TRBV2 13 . CASTRDNSYEQYF TGTGCCAGCACTCGGGACAACTCCTACGAGCAGTACTTC
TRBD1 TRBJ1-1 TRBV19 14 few CASSSGQGVTEAFF TGTGCCAGTAGCTCGGGACAGGGAGTCACTGAAGCTTTCTTT
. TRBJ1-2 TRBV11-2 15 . CASSLEAGRNYGYTF TGTGCCAGCAGCTTAGAGGCAGGGCGTAACTATGGCTACACCTTC
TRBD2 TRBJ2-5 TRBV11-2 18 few CASSPWRETANRKETQYF TGTGCCAGCAGCCCCTGGCGGGAGACTGCCAACCGAAAAGAGACCCAGTACTTC
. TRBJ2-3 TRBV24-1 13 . CATSPGYTDTQYF TGTGCCACCTCCCCGGGGTACACAGATACGCAGTATTTT